This is a list of T cell receptor beta chains from one sample in a study of T cell responses to AZD1222 COVID-19 vaccine. Clones were read by immunoSEQ multiplex PCR, and TCRdb kept only the in-frame ones, dropping some. The sample holds around 100,000 clones, less than 90% seen once. The starting material was peripheral blood, obtained on day 0 of AZD1222 vaccination. These receptors originate from an adult in good health. CDR3s include the opening cysteine and the closing phenylalanine or tryptophan. Fields, in order: D gene, CDR3 length, clone size, J gene, V gene, CDR3 protein, CDR3 DNA. The D gene is left open where the match is weak. Only some rows state a clone size, as once, few, many or a class for expanded clones.

d_call: TRBD2; cdr3_length: 14; clone_size: -; j_call: TRBJ2-1; v_call: TRBV29-1; cdr3_aa: CSVAGGNRYNEQFF; cdr3_nt: TGCAGCGTCGCCGGGGGGAATAGATACAATGAGCAGTTCTTC
d_call: -; cdr3_length: 17; clone_size: once; j_call: TRBJ2-6; v_call: TRBV25-1; cdr3_aa: CASSEFFLGSGANVLTF; cdr3_nt: TGTGCCAGCAGTGAATTTTTTTTAGGCTCTGGGGCCAACGTCCTGACTTTC
d_call: -; cdr3_length: 14; clone_size: -; j_call: TRBJ1-1; v_call: TRBV10-2; cdr3_aa: CASSELWGNTEAFF; cdr3_nt: TGCGCCAGCAGTGAGTTATGGGGGAACACTGAAGCTTTCTTT
d_call: TRBD2; cdr3_length: 13; clone_size: -; j_call: TRBJ2-3; v_call: TRBV18; cdr3_aa: CASSPLAEDTQYF; cdr3_nt: TGTGCCAGCTCACCCCTAGCGGAAGATACGCAGTATTTT
d_call: -; cdr3_length: 15; clone_size: -; j_call: TRBJ1-1; v_call: TRBV3-1/TRBV3-2; cdr3_aa: CASSQDQGRVTEAFF; cdr3_nt: TGTGCCAGCAGCCAAGATCAAGGGAGGGTGACTGAAGCTTTCTTT
d_call: TRBD1; cdr3_length: 14; clone_size: -; j_call: TRBJ1-3; v_call: TRBV19; cdr3_aa: CASTSDRVGNTIYF; cdr3_nt: TGTGCCAGCACCTCGGACAGGGTAGGAAACACCATATATTTT
d_call: -; cdr3_length: 15; clone_size: -; j_call: TRBJ2-7; v_call: TRBV7-2; cdr3_aa: CASSTAGPNPYEQYF; cdr3_nt: TGTGCCAGCAGCACGGCCGGGCCCAACCCCTACGAGCAGTACTTC
d_call: -; cdr3_length: 15; clone_size: -; j_call: TRBJ2-7; v_call: TRBV7-3; cdr3_aa: CASSLTGGQYYEQYF; cdr3_nt: TGTGCCAGCAGCTTAACGGGAGGACAGTACTACGAGCAGTACTTC
d_call: -; cdr3_length: 13; clone_size: once; j_call: TRBJ1-1; v_call: TRBV11-2; cdr3_aa: CASSTRQNTEAFF; cdr3_nt: TGTGCCAGCAGCACTAGACAGAACACTGAAGCTTTCTTT
d_call: -; cdr3_length: 16; clone_size: -; j_call: TRBJ1-5; v_call: TRBV28; cdr3_aa: CASSLRQLVSNQPQHF; cdr3_nt: TGTGCCAGCAGTTTAAGACAGCTTGTTAGCAATCAGCCCCAGCATTTT
d_call: TRBD1; cdr3_length: 13; clone_size: -; j_call: TRBJ2-1; v_call: TRBV29-1; cdr3_aa: CSVVGTGMDEQFF; cdr3_nt: TGCAGCGTTGTGGGGACAGGGATGGATGAGCAGTTCTTC
d_call: TRBD2; cdr3_length: 16; clone_size: -; j_call: TRBJ2-1; v_call: TRBV6-6; cdr3_aa: CASSYSGLAGDNEQFF; cdr3_nt: TGTGCCAGCAGTTACTCAGGGTTAGCGGGTGACAATGAGCAGTTCTTC
d_call: -; cdr3_length: 13; clone_size: -; j_call: TRBJ2-7; v_call: TRBV5-1; cdr3_aa: CASSLGGTYEQYF; cdr3_nt: TGCGCCAGCAGCTTGGGGGGGACCTACGAGCAGTACTTC
d_call: -; cdr3_length: 15; clone_size: -; j_call: TRBJ2-3; v_call: TRBV25-1; cdr3_aa: CASSEWGISTDTQYF; cdr3_nt: TGTGCCAGCAGTGAATGGGGGATTAGCACAGATACGCAGTATTTT
d_call: -; cdr3_length: 15; clone_size: -; j_call: TRBJ1-2; v_call: TRBV9; cdr3_aa: CASSVAGQANYGYTF; cdr3_nt: TGTGCCAGCAGCGTAGCCGGACAAGCTAACTATGGCTACACCTTC
d_call: TRBD1; cdr3_length: 14; clone_size: -; j_call: TRBJ1-2; v_call: TRBV2; cdr3_aa: CASSERQGASGYTF; cdr3_nt: TGTGCCAGCAGTGAGAGACAGGGGGCATCTGGCTACACCTTC
d_call: -; cdr3_length: 12; clone_size: -; j_call: TRBJ1-1; v_call: TRBV12-5; cdr3_aa: CASGGGFTEAFF; cdr3_nt: TGTGCTAGTGGCGGGGGGTTCACTGAAGCTTTCTTT
d_call: -; cdr3_length: 14; clone_size: -; j_call: TRBJ1-1; v_call: TRBV19; cdr3_aa: CASSPQAQNTEAFF; cdr3_nt: TGTGCCAGTAGTCCCCAGGCCCAGAACACTGAAGCTTTCTTT
d_call: -; cdr3_length: 12; clone_size: -; j_call: TRBJ2-7; v_call: TRBV10-3; cdr3_aa: CAISETAYEQYF; cdr3_nt: TGTGCCATCAGTGAGACGGCTTACGAGCAGTACTTC
d_call: -; cdr3_length: 15; clone_size: -; j_call: TRBJ1-2; v_call: TRBV6-5; cdr3_aa: CASSPSDRVGYGYTF; cdr3_nt: TGTGCCAGCAGTCCATCGGACAGAGTCGGGTATGGCTACACCTTC
d_call: -; cdr3_length: 16; clone_size: -; j_call: TRBJ2-4; v_call: TRBV5-1; cdr3_aa: CASSLGRTAPRDIQYF; cdr3_nt: TGCGCCAGCAGCTTGGGGAGGACTGCTCCGCGGGACATTCAGTACTTC
d_call: -; cdr3_length: 13; clone_size: -; j_call: TRBJ2-7; v_call: TRBV11-1; cdr3_aa: CASSLYRSYEQYF; cdr3_nt: TGTGCCAGCAGCTTATACAGATCCTACGAGCAGTACTTC
d_call: TRBD1; cdr3_length: 16; clone_size: -; j_call: TRBJ1-2; v_call: TRBV19; cdr3_aa: CASSLERTGGSYGYTF; cdr3_nt: TGTGCCAGTAGTTTAGAAAGGACAGGCGGATCCTATGGCTACACCTTC
d_call: -; cdr3_length: 15; clone_size: -; j_call: TRBJ1-6; v_call: TRBV18; cdr3_aa: CASSPGRDTNSPLHF; cdr3_nt: TGTGCCAGCTCACCAGGGCGGGATACCAATTCACCCCTCCACTTT
d_call: TRBD2; cdr3_length: 18; clone_size: -; j_call: TRBJ2-7; v_call: TRBV3-1/TRBV3-2; cdr3_aa: CASSQDGLGLAGSYEQYF; cdr3_nt: TGTGCCAGCAGCCAAGATGGGCTAGGTCTAGCGGGCTCCTACGAGCAGTACTTC
d_call: -; cdr3_length: 17; clone_size: -; j_call: TRBJ1-2; v_call: TRBV19; cdr3_aa: CASSIGGRIPINYGYTF; cdr3_nt: TGTGCCAGTAGTATCGGGGGGCGAATTCCAATTAACTATGGCTACACCTTC
d_call: -; cdr3_length: 14; clone_size: -; j_call: TRBJ2-3; v_call: TRBV12-5; cdr3_aa: CASGLLGGTDTQYF; cdr3_nt: TGTGCTAGTGGTTTGTTGGGAGGCACAGATACGCAGTATTTT
d_call: -; cdr3_length: 18; clone_size: -; j_call: TRBJ2-7; v_call: TRBV7-2; cdr3_aa: CASSLALIAGSRAYEQYF; cdr3_nt: TGTGCCAGCAGCTTAGCGCTAATCGCCGGGAGTAGGGCCTACGAGCAGTACTTC
d_call: -; cdr3_length: 16; clone_size: once; j_call: TRBJ1-4; v_call: TRBV11-2; cdr3_aa: CASSLDIGGYNEKLFF; cdr3_nt: TGTGCCAGCAGCTTAGATATCGGGGGATATAATGAAAAACTGTTTTTT
d_call: TRBD2; cdr3_length: 14; clone_size: -; j_call: TRBJ2-5; v_call: TRBV5-1; cdr3_aa: CASSLAGAGETQYF; cdr3_nt: TGCGCCAGCAGCTTAGCGGGAGCCGGGGAGACCCAGTACTTC
d_call: TRBD1; cdr3_length: 17; clone_size: -; j_call: TRBJ2-7; v_call: TRBV4-3; cdr3_aa: CASSQVEAGTVPTEQYF; cdr3_nt: TGCGCCAGCAGCCAAGTTGAAGCCGGGACAGTCCCCACCGAGCAGTACTTC
d_call: -; cdr3_length: 16; clone_size: -; j_call: TRBJ1-6; v_call: TRBV7-8; cdr3_aa: CASSSLFRDPNSPLHF; cdr3_nt: TGTGCCAGCAGCTCCCTATTCAGGGATCCTAATTCACCCCTCCACTTT
d_call: -; cdr3_length: 14; clone_size: -; j_call: TRBJ1-2; v_call: TRBV9; cdr3_aa: CASSVGNRDQGYTF; cdr3_nt: TGTGCCAGCAGCGTAGGAAACAGGGATCAGGGCTACACCTTC
d_call: -; cdr3_length: 18; clone_size: once; j_call: TRBJ1-4; v_call: TRBV28; cdr3_aa: CASSYVGEVGEANEKLFF; cdr3_nt: TGTGCCAGCAGTTACGTCGGGGAAGTCGGGGAGGCTAATGAAAAACTGTTTTTT
d_call: TRBD1; cdr3_length: 13; clone_size: -; j_call: TRBJ2-7; v_call: TRBV6-5; cdr3_aa: CASSVGQGNEQYF; cdr3_nt: TGTGCCAGCAGCGTGGGACAGGGGAACGAGCAGTACTTC
d_call: -; cdr3_length: 16; clone_size: -; j_call: TRBJ1-2; v_call: TRBV15; cdr3_aa: CATSRDTVGTNYGYTF; cdr3_nt: TGTGCCACCAGCCGAGATACCGTTGGTACTAACTATGGCTACACCTTC
d_call: -; cdr3_length: 14; clone_size: -; j_call: TRBJ2-2; v_call: TRBV7-3; cdr3_aa: CASSLTHNGGELFF; cdr3_nt: TGTGCCAGCAGCTTAACCCATAACGGGGGGGAGCTGTTTTTT
d_call: TRBD1; cdr3_length: 15; clone_size: -; j_call: TRBJ2-3; v_call: TRBV11-3; cdr3_aa: CASSYWTGATDTQYF; cdr3_nt: TGTGCCAGCAGCTACTGGACAGGGGCCACAGATACGCAGTATTTT
d_call: -; cdr3_length: 15; clone_size: once; j_call: TRBJ1-4; v_call: TRBV6-5; cdr3_aa: CASSYSKRRDEKLFF; cdr3_nt: TGTGCCAGCAGTTACTCGAAACGACGGGATGAAAAACTGTTTTTT
d_call: -; cdr3_length: 14; clone_size: -; j_call: TRBJ1-1; v_call: TRBV7-3; cdr3_aa: CASSFNMGDTEAFF; cdr3_nt: TGTGCCAGCAGCTTTAACATGGGAGACACTGAAGCTTTCTTT
d_call: -; cdr3_length: 10; clone_size: -; j_call: TRBJ2-3; v_call: TRBV10-1; cdr3_aa: CANHPDTQYF; cdr3_nt: TGCGCCAACCATCCAGATACGCAGTATTTT
d_call: -; cdr3_length: 14; clone_size: -; j_call: TRBJ2-1; v_call: TRBV11-3; cdr3_aa: CASSTGLGHNEQFF; cdr3_nt: TGTGCCAGCAGCACAGGGTTGGGGCACAATGAGCAGTTCTTC
d_call: -; cdr3_length: 15; clone_size: -; j_call: TRBJ1-5; v_call: TRBV5-1; cdr3_aa: CASSLGGNSNQPQHF; cdr3_nt: TGCGCCAGCAGCTTGGGAGGGAATAGCAATCAGCCCCAGCATTTT
d_call: -; cdr3_length: 13; clone_size: -; j_call: TRBJ2-7; v_call: TRBV12-5; cdr3_aa: CASGFQQSYEQYF; cdr3_nt: TGTGCTAGTGGTTTTCAACAGTCCTACGAGCAGTACTTC
d_call: -; cdr3_length: 14; clone_size: -; j_call: TRBJ1-2; v_call: TRBV7-9; cdr3_aa: CASSPGGGAPGYTF; cdr3_nt: TGTGCCAGCAGCCCCGGAGGGGGGGCGCCCGGCTACACCTTC
d_call: -; cdr3_length: 16; clone_size: -; j_call: TRBJ2-1; v_call: TRBV5-1; cdr3_aa: CASSLDWGLDYNEQFF; cdr3_nt: TGCGCCAGCAGCTTGGATTGGGGACTGGACTACAATGAGCAGTTCTTC
d_call: TRBD2; cdr3_length: 17; clone_size: -; j_call: TRBJ2-1; v_call: TRBV6-1; cdr3_aa: CASSGTSGRPSYNEQFF; cdr3_nt: TGTGCCAGCAGTGGGACTAGCGGGAGGCCCTCCTACAATGAGCAGTTCTTC
d_call: -; cdr3_length: 13; clone_size: -; j_call: TRBJ1-5; v_call: TRBV29-1; cdr3_aa: CSVATDSNQPQHF; cdr3_nt: TGCAGCGTTGCGACGGATAGCAATCAGCCCCAGCATTTT